Below are 13 T cell receptor beta chains sequenced from a single sample in a study of early T cells in non-severe SARS-CoV-2 infection. MiXCR, run by TCRdb on the 5' RACE reads, gives a single entry per CDR3 protein. The table shows 25,000 to 35,000 distinct CDR3 sequences, with 5.4% occurring only once. Material: whole blood. The receptors stem from an adult who was a healthcare worker with PCR-confirmed SARS-CoV-2 infection or an uninfected control (not recorded which).

In its sample, this clonotype was seen many times. This sequence joins TRBV7-9 and TRBJ1-5; D unresolved. Trimming removed 1 base at V and 6 bases at J, with 10 bases between. CDR1 and CDR2 (germline): SEHNR, FQNEAQ (reference sequence). The CDR3 spans 14 residues. CDR3 nucleotides: TGTGCCAGCAGCTTAGTCGCAGTTGTTCAGCCCCAGCATTTT. This gives the protein CASSLVAVVQPQHF. The whole variable domain, remainder taken from reference TRBV7-9 and TRBJ1-5, is DTGVSQNPRHKITKRGQNVTFRCDPISEHNRLYWYRQTLGQGPEFLTYFQNEAQLEKSRLLSDRFSAERPKGSFSTLEIQRTEQGDSAMYLCASSLVAVVQPQHFGDGTRLSIL.

The chain uses TRBV5-1 and TRBJ1-1; D is unclear. The CDR3 loop spans 13 amino acids. V was clipped by 4 bases and J by 3 bases, with 10 bases between them. Germline CDR1 and CDR2: SGHRS and YFSETQ. The CDR3 region has the DNA TGCGCCAGCAGCGCCCGAGAGGACACTGAAGCTTTCTTT. Protein: CASSAREDTEAFF.

V and J are TRBV11-2 and TRBJ2-7; a weak D match, TRBD2 (6 bases). Deletions cut 3 bases from V and 2 bases from J, with 17 bases between. The CDR3 has 16 amino acids. Germline lookup yields CDR1 SGHAT and CDR2 FQNNGV. CDR3 amino acids: CASSFSGGRSPYEQYF. DNA for the CDR3: TGTGCCAGCAGCTTTTCCGGGGGACGGAGCCCCTACGAGCAGTACTTC.

This clonotype has at least ten counts. The V and J genes are TRBV28 and TRBJ2-1, with D possibly TRBD2 on 6 matching bases. The CDR3 consists of 12 residues. Germline CDR1 and CDR2: MDHEN and SYDVKM. CDR3 coding DNA: TGTGCTTCACGGACTAACTACAATGAGCAGTTCTTC. Translation: CASRTNYNEQFF.

This clonotype was counted at least ten times. This chain uses TRBV2 with TRBJ2-5, with a possible D match to TRBD1 (5 bases). The CDR3 is 14 amino acids. Between the trimmed V and J ends, which lost 4 bases and 5 bases, there was a span of 14 bases. Germline assignment: CDR1 SNHLY and CDR2 FYNNEI. The chain's CDR3 is CASSGRAPGETQYF. CDR3 DNA sequence: TGTGCCAGCAGTGGTAGGGCGCCAGGGGAGACCCAGTACTTC.

In this sample, this clonotype turned up a few times. The rearrangement joins TRBV28 to TRBJ2-1; no reliable D call. Trimming removed 8 bases from V and 4 bases from J, with 9 bases in between. The CDR3 loop spans 12 amino acids. Germline V gene lookup returns CDR1 MDHEN and CDR2 SYDVKM. CDR3 region: CASGIGYNEQFF. In DNA, the CDR3 is TGTGCCAGCGGAATAGGTTACAATGAGCAGTTCTTC. The variable domain in full, with the rest retrieved from reference TRBV28 and TRBJ2-1, is DVKVTQSSRYLVKRTGEKVFLECVQDMDHENMFWYRQDPGLGLRLIYFSYDVKMKEKGDIPEGYSVSREKKERFSLILESASTNQTSMYLCASGIGYNEQFFGPGTRLTVL.

This clonotype was seen more than once but under ten times. This rearrangement joins TRBV7-9 to TRBJ2-1; D gene unclear. In germline, CDR1 is SEHNR, CDR2 FQNEAQ (reference sequence). There are 13 residues in the CDR3. Trimming removed 4 bases from V and 1 base from J, with 5 bases in between. CDR3: CASSSQSYNEQFF. The CDR3 DNA reads as TGTGCCAGCAGCTCCCAATCCTACAATGAGCAGTTCTTC.

This clonotype was found a few times. The chain has TRBV20-1 and TRBJ2-4, with 8 bases fitting TRBD2. V was clipped by 0 bases and J by 2 bases; unmatched bases: 6. The CDR3 has 16 residues. Germline V gene sequence: CDR1 DFQATT, CDR2 SNEGSKA (reference sequence). As DNA, the CDR3 is TGCAGTGCTAGAGAGGTAGCGGGATTTTCCAAAAACATTCAGTACTTC. Protein sequence: CSAREVAGFSKNIQYF.

V gene TRBV24-1 combines with J gene TRBJ2-3; weak D call: TRBD1 (5 bases). V lost 4 bases to trimming and J lost 2 bases, with 15 bases between them. The CDR3 has 16 residues. Germline values: CDR1 KGHDR, CDR2 SFDVKD. CDR3 loop: CATSEGRGPHTDTQYF. The CDR3 coding sequence is TGTGCCACCAGTGAAGGTAGGGGCCCTCACACAGATACGCAGTATTTT.

This clonotype was detected many times. The chain links TRBV20-1 to TRBJ2-5; D is possibly TRBD2 (5 bases). In germline, CDR1 is DFQATT, CDR2 SNEGSKA (reference sequence). V dropped 3 bases and J dropped 5 bases, with 13 bases sitting between them. CDR3 size: 13 residues. The CDR3 loop is CSASPEGSETQYF. CDR3 nucleotides: TGCAGTGCTAGCCCTGAGGGTTCGGAGACCCAGTACTTC.

In its sample, this clonotype was seen a few times. The rearrangement links TRBV30 to TRBJ1-1; D might be TRBD1 (5 bases). The germline CDR1 and CDR2 sequences are GTSNPN and SVGIG (reference sequence). The germline V and J ends were trimmed by 2 bases and 6 bases, with 13 bases remaining between them. This CDR3 is 13 amino acids long. The CDR3 nucleotides are TGTGCCTGGAGTTATCCCGGGGGGTCTGAAGCTTTCTTT. Its translation is CAWSYPGGSEAFF.

This clonotype has ten or more counts. The rearrangement links TRBV18 to TRBJ1-2; the D is unclear. The CDR3 length is 14 residues. Per germline, CDR1 KGHSH and CDR2 LQKENI. V was trimmed by 0 bases and J by 3 bases, leaving 8 bases between them. The CDR3 sequence: CASSPPVSDYGYTF. CDR3 nucleotides: TGTGCCAGCTCACCACCGGTATCTGACTATGGCTACACCTTC.

This clonotype was found many times. V usage is TRBV7-3 and J usage is TRBJ1-3; D not resolved. The CDR3 sequence is 14 residues long. CDR1 is SGHTA and CDR2 is FQGTGA in the germline V gene. V dropped 2 bases and J dropped 2 bases, with 7 bases sitting between them. The CDR3 DNA follows: TGTGCCAGCAGCTTAGGAGGGACTGGAAACACCATATATTTT. It specifies CASSLGGTGNTIYF.